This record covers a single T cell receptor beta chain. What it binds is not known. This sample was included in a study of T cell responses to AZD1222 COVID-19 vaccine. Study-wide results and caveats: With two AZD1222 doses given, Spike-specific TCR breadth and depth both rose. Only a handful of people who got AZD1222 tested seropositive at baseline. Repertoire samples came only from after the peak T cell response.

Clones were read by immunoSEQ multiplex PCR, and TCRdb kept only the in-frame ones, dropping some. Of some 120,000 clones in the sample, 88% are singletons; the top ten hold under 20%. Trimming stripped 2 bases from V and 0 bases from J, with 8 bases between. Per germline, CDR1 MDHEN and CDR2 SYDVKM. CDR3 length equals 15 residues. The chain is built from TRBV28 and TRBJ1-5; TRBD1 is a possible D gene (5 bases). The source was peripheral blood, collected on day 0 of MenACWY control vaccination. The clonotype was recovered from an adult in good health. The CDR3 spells CASSLGGGSNQPQHF. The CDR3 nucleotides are TGTGCCAGCAGTTTAGGGGGTGGTAGCAATCAGCCCCAGCATTTT.